This T cell receptor (beta chain) was identified in a study of T cell responses to AZD1222 COVID-19 vaccine. Study-level points and caveats: Recipients of two AZD1222 doses showed rising Spike-specific TCR breadth and depth. At 160-218 and 743-854, vaccine-associated CD4 TCRs were dominant, and they spanned spike.

For this clone: Its matching antigen is unknown.

Between the trimmed V and J ends, which lost 4 bases and 7 bases, there was a span of 11 bases. The CDR3 covers 13 residues. Looked up from germline, CDR1 is SGHRS and CDR2 is YFSETQ. This table comes from immunoSEQ multiplex PCR, and its TCRdb copy is limited to in-frame clones, with some not included. The sample has about 94,000 clones; roughly 85% are singletons. The source is an adult who received the AZD1222 COVID-19 vaccine. This sequence joins TRBV5-1 and TRBJ1-4; D not certain. Source: peripheral blood, taken 28 days after the second AZD1222 dose. The CDR3 reads CASSPGLGEKLFF. In nucleotides, the CDR3 is TGCGCCAGCAGCCCTGGGCTCGGTGAAAAACTGTTTTTT.